This TCR beta chain originates from a study of CD8+CD57+ T cells in acquired aplastic anemia. Overall study: Sorted CD4+ and CD8+ cells gave a mean 3.2 ug DNA, range about 0.2 to 27.4 ug.

TCR beta VDJ and CDR3 were profiled, and genomic DNA was the template. TCRdb fed the reads into MiXCR, producing one record per CDR3 protein. The sample records 98,000 or so distinct CDR3 sequences, 40% to 60% being singletons. The CDR3 is 14 amino acids. The germline V gene has CDR1 SGHAT and CDR2 FQNNGV. V lost 5 bases to trimming and J lost 4 bases, with 11 bases between them. What was sequenced was sorted CD4+, CD8+, or CD8+CD57+ T cells (not recorded which) from PBMCs. The clonotype originates from a human donor in good health, serving as a control. The chain links TRBV11-2 to TRBJ2-2, with D maybe TRBD1 (5 bases). In DNA, the CDR3 is TGTGCCAGCAGCATCCGACAGTTCACCGGGGAGCTGTTTTTT. Encoded protein: CASSIRQFTGELFF.